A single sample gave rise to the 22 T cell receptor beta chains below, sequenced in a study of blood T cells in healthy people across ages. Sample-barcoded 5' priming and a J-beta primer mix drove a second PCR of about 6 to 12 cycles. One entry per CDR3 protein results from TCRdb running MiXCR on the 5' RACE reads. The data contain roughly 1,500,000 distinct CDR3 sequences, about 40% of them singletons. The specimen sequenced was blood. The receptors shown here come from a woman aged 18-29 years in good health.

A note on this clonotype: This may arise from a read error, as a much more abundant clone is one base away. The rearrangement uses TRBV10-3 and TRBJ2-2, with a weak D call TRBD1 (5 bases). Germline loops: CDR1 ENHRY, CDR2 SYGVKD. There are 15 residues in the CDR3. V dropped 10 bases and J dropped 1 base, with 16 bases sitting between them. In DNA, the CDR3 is TGTGCCACCAGGAGTTCGACAGTGAACACCGGGGAGCTGTTTTTT. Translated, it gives CATRSSTVNTGELFF.

The CDR3 region is CASSRTAGTEAFF. Here the CDR3 DNA reads TGTGCCAGCAGTCGGACGGCCGGAACTGAAGCTTTCTTT. The chain has TRBV6-5 and TRBJ1-1, with D unclear. This CDR3 is built from 13 residues. The V gene lost 5 bases and the J gene lost 5 bases, with 12 bases spanning the gap. Germline loops: CDR1 MNHEY, CDR2 SVGAGI.

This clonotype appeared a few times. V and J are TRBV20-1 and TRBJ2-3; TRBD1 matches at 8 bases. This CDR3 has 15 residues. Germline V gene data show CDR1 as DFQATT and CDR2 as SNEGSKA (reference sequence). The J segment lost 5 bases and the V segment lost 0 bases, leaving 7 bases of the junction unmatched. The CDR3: CSARELDRVGDTQYF. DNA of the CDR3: TGCAGTGCTAGAGAGTTGGACAGGGTAGGAGATACGCAGTATTTT.

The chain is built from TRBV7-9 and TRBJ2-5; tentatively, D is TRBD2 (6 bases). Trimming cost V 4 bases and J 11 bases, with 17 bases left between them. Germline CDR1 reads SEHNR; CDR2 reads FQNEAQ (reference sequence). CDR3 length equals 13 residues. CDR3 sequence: CASSSGGPMGQYF. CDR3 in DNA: TGTGCCAGCAGCTCTGGAGGGCCAATGGGTCAGTACTTC.

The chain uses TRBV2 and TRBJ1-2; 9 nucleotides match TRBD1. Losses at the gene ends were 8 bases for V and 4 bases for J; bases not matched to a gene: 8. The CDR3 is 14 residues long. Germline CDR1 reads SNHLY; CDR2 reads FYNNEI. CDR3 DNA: TGTGCCAGCGAGGGACAGGGCAACGCCTATGGCTACACCTTC. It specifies CASEGQGNAYGYTF.

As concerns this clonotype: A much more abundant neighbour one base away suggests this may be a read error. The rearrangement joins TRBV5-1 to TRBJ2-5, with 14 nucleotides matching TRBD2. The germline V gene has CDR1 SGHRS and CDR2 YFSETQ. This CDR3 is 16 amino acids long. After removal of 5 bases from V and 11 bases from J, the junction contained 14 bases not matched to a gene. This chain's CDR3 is CASSLSGTSGGGEQYF. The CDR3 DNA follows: TGCGCCAGCAGTTTATCGGGGACTAGCGGGGGAGGGGAGCAGTACTTC.

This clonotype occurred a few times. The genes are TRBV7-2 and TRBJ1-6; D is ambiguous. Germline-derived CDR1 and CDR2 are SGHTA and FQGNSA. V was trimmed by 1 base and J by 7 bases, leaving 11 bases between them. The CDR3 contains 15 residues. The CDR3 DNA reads TGTGCCAGCAGCTTAGATGAAGGCTTGAATTCACCCCTCCACTTT. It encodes CASSLDEGLNSPLHF.

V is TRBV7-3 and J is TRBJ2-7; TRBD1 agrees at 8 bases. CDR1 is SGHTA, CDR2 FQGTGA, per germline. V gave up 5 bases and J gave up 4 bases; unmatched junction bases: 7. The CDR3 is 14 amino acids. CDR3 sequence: CASSTGGTGYEQYF. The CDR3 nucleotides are TGTGCCAGCAGCACCGGAGGGACAGGATACGAGCAGTACTTC.

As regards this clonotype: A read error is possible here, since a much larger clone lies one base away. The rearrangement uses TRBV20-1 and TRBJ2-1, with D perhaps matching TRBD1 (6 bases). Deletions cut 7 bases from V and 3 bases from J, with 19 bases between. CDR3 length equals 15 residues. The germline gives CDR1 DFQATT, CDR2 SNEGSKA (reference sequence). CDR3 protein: CSVPNSRGNYNEQFF. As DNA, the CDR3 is TGCAGTGTCCCAAATAGCAGGGGCAACTACAATGAGCAGTTCTTC.

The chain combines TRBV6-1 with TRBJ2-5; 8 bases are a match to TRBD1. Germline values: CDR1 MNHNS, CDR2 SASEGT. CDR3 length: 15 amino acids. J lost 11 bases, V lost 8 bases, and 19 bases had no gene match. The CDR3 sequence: CASRTGRLNYNEQYF. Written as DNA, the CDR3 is TGTGCCAGCCGGACAGGGAGGTTAAATTATAATGAGCAGTACTTC.

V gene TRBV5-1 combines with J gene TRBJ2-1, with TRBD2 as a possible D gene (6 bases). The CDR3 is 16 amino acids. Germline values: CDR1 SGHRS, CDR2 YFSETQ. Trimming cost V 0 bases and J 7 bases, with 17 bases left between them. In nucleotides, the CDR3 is TGCGCCAGCAGCTTGGATCATGCCATCGGGGGAAATGAGCAGTTCTTC. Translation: CASSLDHAIGGNEQFF.

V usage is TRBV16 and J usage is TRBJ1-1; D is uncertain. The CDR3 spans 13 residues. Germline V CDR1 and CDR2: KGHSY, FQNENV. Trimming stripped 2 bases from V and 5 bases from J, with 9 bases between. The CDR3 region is CASSQTKRTEAFF. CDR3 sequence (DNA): TGTGCCAGCAGCCAAACAAAAAGAACTGAAGCTTTCTTT.

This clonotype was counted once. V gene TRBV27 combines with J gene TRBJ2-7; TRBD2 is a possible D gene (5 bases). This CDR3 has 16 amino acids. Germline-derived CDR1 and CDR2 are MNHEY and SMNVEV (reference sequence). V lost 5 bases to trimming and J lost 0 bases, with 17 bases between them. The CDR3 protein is CASSLDLAGVSYEQYF. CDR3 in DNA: TGTGCCAGCAGTCTAGACCTAGCTGGAGTCTCCTACGAGCAGTACTTC.

The CDR3 here is CASRAGTFYGYTF. DNA for the CDR3: TGTGCCAGCAGAGCCGGGACCTTCTATGGCTACACCTTC. The chain recombines TRBV6-5 with TRBJ1-2; a weak D match, TRBD1 (5 bases). The CDR3 has 13 amino acids. Deletions cut 6 bases from V and 4 bases from J, with 12 bases between. Germline assignment: CDR1 MNHEY and CDR2 SVGAGI.

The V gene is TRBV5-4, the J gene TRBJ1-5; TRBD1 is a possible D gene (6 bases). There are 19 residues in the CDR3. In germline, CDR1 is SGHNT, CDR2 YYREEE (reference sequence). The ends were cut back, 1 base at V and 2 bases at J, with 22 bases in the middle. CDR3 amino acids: CASSLPLGHSIFCNQPQHF. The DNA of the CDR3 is TGTGCCAGCAGCTTGCCTCTGGGACATTCGATCTTTTGCAATCAGCCCCAGCATTTT.

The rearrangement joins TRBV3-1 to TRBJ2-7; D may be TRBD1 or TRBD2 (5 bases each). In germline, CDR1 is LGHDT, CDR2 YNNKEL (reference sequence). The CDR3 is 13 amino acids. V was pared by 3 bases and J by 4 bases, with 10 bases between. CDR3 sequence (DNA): TGTGCCAGCAGCCAGGGGGAGCCGTACGAGCAGTACTTC. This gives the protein CASSQGEPYEQYF.

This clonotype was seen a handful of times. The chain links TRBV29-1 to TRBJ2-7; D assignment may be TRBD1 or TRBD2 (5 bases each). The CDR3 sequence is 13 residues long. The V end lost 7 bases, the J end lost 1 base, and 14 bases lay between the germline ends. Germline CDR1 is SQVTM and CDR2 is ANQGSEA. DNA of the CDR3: TGCAGCGCCTGGGGGACGGAATCCTACGAGCAGTACTTC. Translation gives CSAWGTESYEQYF.

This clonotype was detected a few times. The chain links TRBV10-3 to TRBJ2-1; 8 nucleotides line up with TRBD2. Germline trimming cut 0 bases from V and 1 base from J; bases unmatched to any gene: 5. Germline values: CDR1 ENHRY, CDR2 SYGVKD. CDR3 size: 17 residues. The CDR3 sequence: CAISESRAGGSYNEQFF. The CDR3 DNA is TGTGCCATCAGTGAGTCACGGGCGGGAGGTTCCTACAATGAGCAGTTCTTC.

The CDR3 is CASSLISTGTEKLFF. The CDR3 region has the DNA TGTGCCAGCAGCCTTATATCCACAGGGACCGAAAAACTGTTTTTT. The chain recombines TRBV4-2 with TRBJ1-4, with D possibly matching TRBD1 (6 bases). The V gene lost 4 bases and the J gene lost 8 bases, with 17 bases spanning the gap. The CDR3 runs 15 residues. The germline V gene has CDR1 LGHNA and CDR2 YNFKEQ.

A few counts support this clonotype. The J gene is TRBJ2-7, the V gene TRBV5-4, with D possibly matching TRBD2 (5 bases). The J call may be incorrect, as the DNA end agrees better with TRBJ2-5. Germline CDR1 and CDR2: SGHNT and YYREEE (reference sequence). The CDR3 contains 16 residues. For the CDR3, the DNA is TGTGCCAGCAGCTGGTCTGTTGGACTCCTTCAAGAGACCCAGTACTTC. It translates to CASSWSVGLLQETQYF.

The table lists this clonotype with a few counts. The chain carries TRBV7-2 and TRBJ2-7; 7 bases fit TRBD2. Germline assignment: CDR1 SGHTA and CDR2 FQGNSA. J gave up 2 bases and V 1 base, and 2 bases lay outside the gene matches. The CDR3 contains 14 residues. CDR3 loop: CASSLGDYTYEQYF. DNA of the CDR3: TGTGCCAGCAGCTTAGGGGACTATACCTACGAGCAGTACTTC.

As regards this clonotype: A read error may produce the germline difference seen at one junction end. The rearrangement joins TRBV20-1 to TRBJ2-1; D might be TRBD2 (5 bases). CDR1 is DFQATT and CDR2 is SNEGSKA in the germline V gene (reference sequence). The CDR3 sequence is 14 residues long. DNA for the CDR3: TGCAGTGCTCTTGAGGGAAGCTCCTGCAATGAGCAGTTCTTC. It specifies CSALEGSSCNEQFF.